These 11 T cell receptor beta chains came from one sample sequenced in a study of T-cell memory formation after mild COVID-19. TCRdb re-called the 5' RACE reads through MiXCR, storing one row per CDR3 protein. The sample has around 200,000 distinct CDR3 sequences; roughly 16% are singletons. Sequenced input: PBMCs or a T cell subset sorted from them (not recorded which). The receptor source for this set is an adult woman who had mild COVID-19 (a few samples of this study predate the infection). Cell type and time point are not known.

This clonotype was detected a few times. The CDR3 nucleotides read TGTGCCAGCAGCTTAGTGGCAGGGGGCTACACCTTC. The encoded protein is CASSLVAGGYTF. This chain joins TRBV7-9 and TRBJ1-2, with D maybe TRBD1 (5 bases). Germline-derived CDR1 and CDR2 are SEHNR and FQNEAQ (reference sequence). The CDR3 has 12 residues. V dropped 1 base and J dropped 8 bases, with 8 bases sitting between them.

There are a few counts of this clonotype. V usage is TRBV7-2 and J usage is TRBJ2-3; D might be TRBD1 (6 bases). The CDR3 is made up of 16 amino acids. Trimming pared 4 bases from V and 1 base from J, leaving 15 bases between. Germline V CDR1 and CDR2: SGHTA, FQGNSA. CDR3 DNA sequence: TGTGCCAGCAGCTCGCTAGGACAGTATCGCACAGATACGCAGTATTTT. Protein: CASSSLGQYRTDTQYF.

The CDR3 DNA sequence: TGCAGCACCCAGCTCCACGGAGGCACCTACAATGAGCAGTTCTTC. This codes for CSTQLHGGTYNEQFF. The rearrangement joins TRBV29-1 to TRBJ2-1, with D perhaps matching TRBD2 (5 bases). Germline V gene sequence: CDR1 SQVTM, CDR2 ANQGSEA. Trimming shortened V by 8 bases and J by 2 bases, and 19 bases separated the two germline ends. There are 15 residues in the CDR3.

The rearrangement joins TRBV12-3 or TRBV12-4 to TRBJ2-3; D call uncertain. The CDR3 consists of 13 residues. V was pared by 1 base and J by 6 bases, with 8 bases between. The CDR3 loop is CASSLVARDTQYF. CDR3 coding DNA: TGTGCCAGCAGTTTAGTGGCTCGTGATACGCAGTATTTT.

This clonotype came up a few times. The V call is TRBV18, the J call TRBJ2-5, with D tentatively TRBD1 (6 bases). Germline CDR1 KGHSH, CDR2 LQKENI. CDR3 length equals 16 residues. The V end lost 3 bases, the J end lost 2 bases, and 16 bases lay between the germline ends. In DNA form, the CDR3 reads TGTGCCAGCTCACCTTCGAGACAGGCCCCACAAGAGACCCAGTACTTC. Translated, it gives CASSPSRQAPQETQYF.

This clonotype came up many times. The rearrangement links TRBV5-6 to TRBJ1-5; 8 nucleotides align to TRBD1. Trimming took 4 bases from V and 5 from J; bases not matched to a gene: 11. The germline gives CDR1 SGHDT, CDR2 YYEEEE. CDR3 length equals 16 residues. DNA for the CDR3: TGTGCCAGCAGCCGCCAGGACAGGGTCGGGTATCAGCCCCAGCATTTT. It yields the protein CASSRQDRVGYQPQHF.

This clonotype was seen a few times. This rearrangement joins TRBV12-3 or TRBV12-4 to TRBJ2-7; D not resolved. This CDR3 contains 14 residues. V lost 3 bases and J lost 0, with 9 bases in between. CDR3 in DNA: TGTGCCAGCAGTTTCTTTGACCCCTCCTACGAGCAGTACTTC. It encodes CASSFFDPSYEQYF.

There are many counts of this clonotype. The genes are TRBV7-9 and TRBJ2-1, with D maybe TRBD1 (5 bases). Germline CDR1 is SEHNR and CDR2 is FQNEAQ (reference sequence). CDR3 length: 15 residues. V lost 1 base, J lost 3 bases, and 10 bases lay in between. The CDR3, as DNA: TGTGCCAGCAGCTTAGAGAGACAGATCTACAATGAGCAGTTCTTC. Translating gives CASSLERQIYNEQFF.

This clonotype was seen more than once but under ten times. The chain employs TRBV4-1 and TRBJ2-2, with 8 bases identical to TRBD1. The CDR3 is 18 amino acids. Germline CDR1 is MGHRA and CDR2 is YSYEKL. Germline trimming cut 1 base from V and 2 bases from J; bases unmatched to any gene: 9. Here the CDR3 reads CASSQGVVTGDNTGELFF. The DNA of the CDR3 is TGCGCCAGCAGCCAAGGCGTTGTGACAGGGGATAACACCGGGGAGCTGTTTTTT.

The chain links TRBV7-2 to TRBJ2-7, with D possibly matching TRBD1 (6 bases). The V gene lost 5 bases and the J gene lost 4 bases, with 18 bases spanning the gap. In germline, CDR1 is SGHTA, CDR2 FQGNSA. The CDR3 has 15 residues. CDR3 bases: TGTGCCAGCAGCACCCGACAGGCCTTTCATTACGAGCAGTACTTC. This encodes CASSTRQAFHYEQYF.

This clonotype was counted a few times. This chain connects TRBV4-3 to TRBJ2-3, with TRBD2 matching over 13 bases. This CDR3 is built from 20 residues. The trim removed 2 bases at V and 2 bases at J, leaving 13 bases unmatched. CDR1 and CDR2 (germline): LGHNA, YSLEER. CDR3 DNA sequence: TGCGCCAGCAGCCAAACCCTACTAGCGGGAGGGCCTACCCACACAGATACGCAGTATTTT. It yields the protein CASSQTLLAGGPTHTDTQYF.